Below are 14 T cell receptor beta chains sequenced from a single sample in a study of T cell repertoires in cytomegalovirus infection. These TCRs' antigens remain unknown. Each CDR3 protein is one row after TCRdb ran MiXCR on the reads. Of approximately 1,000,000 distinct CDR3 sequences listed, approximately 31% were seen once; the top ten hold around an eighth. The material sequenced was cultured CD8+ T cells from PBMCs, taken from culture after CMV antigen stimulation. The receptors originated from a human donor in good health (CMV status not recorded). Some clones in this sample may be carry-over from other donors' samples.

Here the CDR3 reads CASSFRGTTYEQYF. CDR3 DNA: TGTGCCAGCAGCTTTCGGGGAACCACCTACGAGCAGTACTTC. This chain connects TRBV13 to TRBJ2-7; TRBD2 is a possible D gene (5 bases). The CDR3 is made up of 14 amino acids. CDR1 PRHDT and CDR2 FYEKMQ come from the germline V gene (reference sequence). Trimming removed 3 bases from V and 2 bases from J, with 11 bases in between.

The V and J genes are TRBV5-6 and TRBJ2-5; 9 nucleotides align to TRBD2. Trimming at V came to 8 bases and at J to 4 bases, leaving 12 bases not matched to a gene. CDR3 length equals 15 residues. Germline loops: CDR1 SGHDT, CDR2 YYEEEE. The CDR3 sequence is CASLTGTSSRETQYF. The DNA for the CDR3 is TGTGCCAGTCTTACCGGGACTAGCAGCCGAGAGACCCAGTACTTC. Based on the CDR3 plus reference TRBV5-6 and TRBJ2-5, the full variable domain is DAGVTQSPTHLIKTRGQQVTLRCSPKSGHDTVSWYQQALGQGPQFIFQYYEEEERQRGNFPDRFSGHQFPNYSSELNVNALLLGDSALYLCASLTGTSSRETQYFGPGTRLLVL.

The table lists this clonotype with a few counts. This chain links TRBV27 with TRBJ2-7, with D perhaps TRBD1 (6 bases). The germline gives CDR1 MNHEY, CDR2 SMNVEV (reference sequence). The CDR3 spans 18 residues. V was shortened by 4 bases and J by 1 base, with 23 bases between the two germline ends. The CDR3 bases are TGTGCCAGCAGTTCTCCCTCTGCCGGGACACGCACATCCTACGAGCAGTACTTC. Its protein is CASSSPSAGTRTSYEQYF.

The J gene is TRBJ1-5, the V gene TRBV19; D not certain. Trimming pared 6 bases from V and 6 bases from J, leaving 15 bases between. CDR3 size: 14 residues. CDR1 is LNHDA and CDR2 is SQIVND in the germline V gene (reference sequence). The DNA for the CDR3 is TGTGCCAGTAGGCCTCCTAGAGGAGCTCAGCCCCAGCATTTT. Its translation is CASRPPRGAQPQHF.

The rearrangement uses TRBV6-1 and TRBJ1-1; the D gene is possibly TRBD1 (6 bases). Germline loops: CDR1 MNHNS, CDR2 SASEGT. CDR3 length equals 11 residues. The CDR3 here is CAHEGGTEAFF. The CDR3 DNA is TGTGCGCACGAGGGGGGGACTGAAGCTTTCTTT.

This clonotype has just a few counts. This chain uses TRBV5-4 with TRBJ2-3, with 7 bases lining up with TRBD2. The CDR3 consists of 15 residues. Trimming at V came to 4 bases and at J to 4 bases, leaving 9 bases not matched to a gene. Germline V CDR1 and CDR2: SGHNT, YYREEE (reference sequence). The CDR3 DNA is TGTGCCAGCAGCACCGCGGGGGAGGAGGCAGATACGCAGTATTTT. The encoded protein is CASSTAGEEADTQYF.

This clonotype was seen at least ten times. The chain links TRBV11-3 to TRBJ2-1; D call uncertain. The CDR3 contains 15 residues. Germline V gene data show CDR1 as SGHNT and CDR2 as YENEEA. The V and J ends lost 2 bases and 2 bases respectively, with 10 bases between them. The CDR3 sequence: CASSLRPLAYNEQFF. The CDR3 region has the DNA TGTGCCAGCAGCTTACGGCCTCTCGCCTACAATGAGCAGTTCTTC.

V is TRBV6-1 and J is TRBJ1-4; 10 nucleotides line up with TRBD1. Germline V gene data show CDR1 as MNHNS and CDR2 as SASEGT. The junction had 8 bases not matched to a gene; V was cut back by 5 bases and J by 8 bases. There are 15 residues in the CDR3. Here the CDR3 DNA reads TGTGCCAGCAGTCCATCGGGACAGGGGCACGAAAAACTGTTTTTT. It translates to CASSPSGQGHEKLFF.

This chain uses TRBV10-3 with TRBJ2-1; 9 bases are a match to TRBD2. Germline assignment: CDR1 ENHRY and CDR2 SYGVKD. The length of the CDR3 is 16 residues. The V gene end was trimmed by 2 bases and the J gene end by 6 bases; junction bases not matched to a gene: 8. The DNA of the CDR3 is TGTGCCATCAGTGAGGTCCTCGGGACTAGCTCCAATGAGCAGTTCTTC. This encodes CAISEVLGTSSNEQFF.

This clonotype occurred a few times. This rearrangement joins TRBV15 to TRBJ2-3; 9 bases align to TRBD2. In germline, CDR1 is LNHNV, CDR2 YYDKDF (reference sequence). CDR3 length: 15 amino acids. V was clipped by 5 bases and J by 2 bases; unmatched bases: 5. The CDR3 sequence is CATSRASGATDTQYF. CDR3 DNA sequence: TGTGCCACCAGCCGGGCTAGCGGGGCCACAGATACGCAGTATTTT.

The table lists this clonotype with a few counts. The J gene is TRBJ1-1, the V gene TRBV12-3 or TRBV12-4; tentatively, D is TRBD1 (5 bases). CDR3 size: 15 residues. V was clipped by 6 bases and J by 1 base, with 15 bases between them. CDR3 sequence: CASRVGGAWNTEAFF. The CDR3 nucleotides are TGTGCCAGCAGGGTCGGAGGGGCGTGGAACACTGAAGCTTTCTTT.

The chain uses TRBV6-2 or TRBV6-3 and TRBJ2-6; no definite D call. V was pared by 5 bases and J by 0 bases, with 14 bases between. The length of the CDR3 is 17 residues. Germline V CDR1 and CDR2: MNHEY, SVGEGT. The CDR3 region is CASSHPGPFSGANVLTF. The DNA of the CDR3 is TGTGCCAGCAGTCATCCGGGTCCTTTCTCTGGGGCCAACGTCCTGACTTTC.

The rearrangement uses TRBV11-3 and TRBJ2-3; 10 bases line up with TRBD2. The CDR3 extends over 21 amino acids. V lost 0 bases to trimming and J lost 0 bases; unmatched junction nucleotides: 15. Germline values: CDR1 SGHNT, CDR2 YENEEA. DNA of the CDR3: TGTGCCAGCAGCTTAGATCGGGGGGCTAGCGGGGGCCCTCCTAGCACAGATACGCAGTATTTT. Translated: CASSLDRGASGGPPSTDTQYF.

The rearrangement links TRBV4-1 to TRBJ2-1, with TRBD2 identical over 7 bases. This CDR3 is 16 amino acids long. CDR1 and CDR2 from the germline V gene are MGHRA and YSYEKL. J gave up 7 bases and V 4 bases, and 13 bases lay outside the gene matches. CDR3 bases: TGCGCCAGCAGCCCAAGGGGCGGGGGAAGTTGGAATGAGCAGTTCTTC. Residues: CASSPRGGGSWNEQFF.